This TCR beta chain is drawn from a study of blood T cell repertoires in COVID-19. Whole-study context: COVID-19 samples, acute and convalescent, were from the United States, Italy and Spain. T cells, B-cell-depleted T cells, or PBMCs provided the cDNA or gDNA that served as material.

Methods used by the authors: How many nucleated cells were present was estimated from reference gene primer amplification. The assay was immunoSEQ multiplex PCR, and TCRdb's table has in-frame clones only and misses some. Clone size and the V and J calls come from that table; the DNA yielded D and trimming. Of approximately 130,000 clones in the sample, 80% to 90% are singletons; the top ten hold around 2.1%. The sample comprised peripheral blood. The clonotype comes from a woman in her forties or fifties with acute or convalescent COVID-19.

For the CDR3, the DNA is TGTGCCAGCAGCTGGCGGGGGCTCTCCTACAATGAGCAGTTCTTC. This encodes CASSWRGLSYNEQFF. The chain uses TRBV11-2 and TRBJ2-1; maybe TRBD2 (7 bases). Germline V gene sequence: CDR1 SGHAT, CDR2 FQNNGV. The CDR3 runs 15 residues. Trimming took 4 bases from V and 0 from J, leaving 10 bases between them.